This T cell receptor beta chain was observed in a study of shared clonotypes between healthy human individuals. Overall study: Per donor, CD8 memory used one plate, CD8 naive used two, CD4 memory used three and CD4 naive used three.

This clone appeared once. Its antigen remains unknown. Approximately 210 ng DNA, tens of thousands of T cell genomes, went into each sorted-subset replicate PCR. Assay: immunoSEQ multiplex PCR; the TCRdb copy retains only in-frame clones and omits some. The sample shows about 2.1 million clones, 90% to 95% of them seen only once. Overall study findings and caveats: Clonotypes shared by all four donors outscored non-shared clonotypes in generation probability. Collection of samples was limited to blood; tissue repertoires likely differ.

CD45RO-negative, CCR7-positively selected cells formed the naive CD8 fraction, excluding terminally differentiated effector memory CD45RA+ cells. Trimming left V 3 bases short and J 8 bases short, with 13 bases between. From germline, CDR1 is SEHNR and CDR2 FQNEAQ (reference sequence). This CDR3 has 13 residues. The source of this sequence is a man aged 18 to 35 in good health. Some clones in this sample may be carry-over from other donors' samples. The V and J genes are TRBV7-9 and TRBJ1-2; TRBD1 might be the D (6 bases). Sequencing used naive CD8+ T cells from PBMCs. This CDR3 is CASSLNRGQGYTF. CDR3 bases: TGTGCCAGCAGCTTGAATCGGGGGCAAGGCTACACCTTC.